This entry features one TCR beta chain sequence. Its antigen remains unknown. This sample is drawn from a study of cytomegalovirus exposure and HLA in healthy donors. Germline V gene lookup returns CDR1 SGDLS and CDR2 YYNGEE. The CDR3 is made up of 16 amino acids. V lost 0 bases and J lost 7; bases outside the gene matches: 10. The study, taken as a whole, reports: Earlier findings revealed that most TCR beta V segments proved productive either about 87% or about 30% of the time.

Healthy bone marrow donors supplied every sample. The PCR ran on 60 Vbeta and 13 Jbeta primers. The data were produced by immunoSEQ multiplex PCR, yet TCRdb's version contains in-frame clones alone and is incomplete. The sample holds around 200,000 clones, 79% seen once. The sample consisted of PBMCs. The receptor was isolated from a man in his fifties or sixties in good health and CMV-seronegative. V usage is TRBV9 and J usage is TRBJ2-4; 7 nucleotides agree with TRBD1. Written as DNA, the CDR3 is TGTGCCAGCAGCGTAGCTCCGGACAGGAGAGGTAACATTCAGTACTTC. It is translated as CASSVAPDRRGNIQYF.